Below are 23 T cell receptor beta chains sequenced from a single sample in a study of blood T cell repertoires in COVID-19. Sequencing used immunoSEQ multiplex PCR; TCRdb keeps in-frame clones, though not all of them. The sample has roughly 330,000 clones; about 90% are singletons. The sample consisted of PBMCs or T cells enriched from blood (not recorded which). All receptors come from a woman aged 25 to 39 who had recovered from COVID-19.

V usage is TRBV11-2 and J usage is TRBJ1-1; no firm D call. Germline CDR1 and CDR2: SGHAT and FQNNGV. This CDR3 is built from 14 residues. V was clipped by 6 bases and J by 11 bases, with 22 bases between them. The CDR3 DNA reads TGTGCCAGCAGGTTCACCCTCGGACGGGAGGAGGCTTTCTTT. Amino acids: CASRFTLGREEAFF.

The gene calls are TRBV18 and TRBJ2-7; 9 bases map to TRBD1. Germline CDR1 and CDR2: KGHSH and LQKENI. This CDR3 contains 16 residues. V trimming: 3 bases; J trimming: 4 bases; junction bases outside the gene matches: 10. Here the CDR3 DNA reads TGTGCCAGCTCACCTATCGGGACAGGGTTGCCTTACGAGCAGTACTTC. Amino acid sequence: CASSPIGTGLPYEQYF.

The V call is TRBV5-6, the J call TRBJ2-7, with a weak D call TRBD1 (6 bases). This CDR3 region has 16 residues. V lost 0 bases, J lost 4 bases, and 17 bases lay in between. Germline V CDR1 and CDR2: SGHDT, YYEEEE. CDR3 residues: CASSLGLAGTPYEQYF. The DNA of the CDR3 is TGTGCCAGCAGCTTGGGCCTGGCCGGGACACCTTACGAGCAGTACTTC.

This clone turned up a few times. The chain is built from TRBV6-1 and TRBJ2-3; D is unclear. In germline, CDR1 is MNHNS, CDR2 SASEGT. Deletions cut 3 bases from V and 4 bases from J, with 5 bases between. The CDR3 length is 12 residues. The CDR3 nucleotides read TGTGCCAGCAGTGATAGATCAGATACGCAGTATTTT. Amino acid sequence: CASSDRSDTQYF.

V is TRBV6-5 and J is TRBJ1-4, with a possible D match to TRBD1 (5 bases). V gave up 6 bases and J gave up 3 bases, with 8 bases separating them. CDR1 and CDR2 from the germline V gene are MNHEY and SVGAGI. The CDR3 length is 13 residues. CDR3: CASRLQANEKLFF. CDR3 bases: TGTGCCAGCAGATTACAGGCTAATGAAAAACTGTTTTTT.

The count of this clone is one. This sequence joins TRBV3-1 (or the pseudogene TRBV3-2) and TRBJ2-2, with 8 bases that match TRBD2. There are 15 residues in the CDR3. The V segment lost 6 bases and the J segment 3 bases; nucleotides outside the gene matches: 6. Germline CDR1 and CDR2: LGHDT and YNNKEL (reference sequence). CDR3 in DNA: TGTGCCAGCAGTCGGGGGGGGCCCGACACCGGGGAGCTGTTTTTT. Its translation: CASSRGGPDTGELFF.

The J gene is TRBJ1-2, the V gene TRBV27, with TRBD1 matching 8 bases. Trimming cost V 2 bases and J 4 bases; bases outside gene matches: 6. Germline-derived CDR1 and CDR2 are MNHEY and SMNVEV (reference sequence). This CDR3 comprises 15 residues. CDR3 sequence (DNA): TGTGCCAGCAGTTTAACTTCAGGGGGCGCCTATGGCTACACCTTC. It yields the protein CASSLTSGGAYGYTF.

In its sample, this clone was seen a few times. The chain couples TRBV18 to TRBJ1-2; 10 nucleotides line up with TRBD1. From germline, CDR1 is KGHSH and CDR2 LQKENI. Trimming cost V 6 bases and J 6 bases; bases outside gene matches: 19. The length of the CDR3 is 18 residues. CDR3 nucleotides: TGTGCCAGCTCGCCAGACGCCTTCAGGACAGGGGGTATAGATGGCTACACCTTC. Its protein product is CASSPDAFRTGGIDGYTF.

The chain employs TRBV27 and TRBJ1-4; D is possibly TRBD1 (5 bases). This CDR3 region has 15 residues. CDR1 and CDR2 from the germline V gene are MNHEY and SMNVEV (reference sequence). V was pared by 6 bases and J by 6 bases, with 17 bases between. The CDR3 protein is CASSDRGGAYEKLFF. Written as DNA, the CDR3 is TGTGCCAGCAGCGACCGGGGCGGGGCGTATGAAAAACTGTTTTTT.

The chain carries TRBV10-3 and TRBJ2-5, with D possibly being TRBD1 (6 bases). The length of the CDR3 is 15 residues. Germline V lookup: CDR1 ENHRY, CDR2 SYGVKD. The V and J ends lost 5 bases and 2 bases respectively, with 15 bases between them. The chain's CDR3 is CAISLGPGQQETQYF. DNA of the CDR3: TGTGCCATCAGTCTAGGCCCGGGACAACAAGAGACCCAGTACTTC.

The V call is TRBV19, the J call TRBJ1-6, with a weak D call TRBD1 (5 bases). The CDR3 runs to 14 residues. Trimming removed 5 bases at V and 8 bases at J, with 13 bases between. Germline lookup yields CDR1 LNHDA and CDR2 SQIVND (reference sequence). The CDR3 here is CASSPDSAYSPLHF. CDR3 coding DNA: TGTGCCAGTAGTCCAGACAGCGCCTATTCACCCCTCCACTTT. The whole variable domain, remainder taken from reference TRBV19 and TRBJ1-6, is DGGITQSPKYLFRKEGQNVTLSCEQNLNHDAMYWYRQDPGQGLRLIYYSQIVNDFQKGDIAEGYSVSREKKESFPLTVTSAQKNPTAFYLCASSPDSAYSPLHFGNGTRLTVT.

The CDR3: CASQQGENTEAFF. The CDR3 DNA is TGTGCCAGTCAACAGGGAGAGAACACTGAAGCTTTCTTT. The V gene is TRBV19, the J gene TRBJ1-1; D perhaps matches TRBD1 (6 bases). CDR3 length: 13 residues. Per germline, CDR1 LNHDA and CDR2 SQIVND (reference sequence). V dropped 8 bases and J dropped 1 base, with 11 bases sitting between them.

The chain couples TRBV18 to TRBJ1-1; TRBD1 aligns across 12 bases. This CDR3 spans 15 amino acids. With V trimmed by 5 bases and J by 5 bases, 6 bases remained unmatched. Per germline, CDR1 KGHSH and CDR2 LQKENI. CDR3 loop: CASSERDRGHTEAFF. The CDR3 bases are TGTGCCAGCTCAGAGAGGGACAGGGGGCATACTGAAGCTTTCTTT. Using reference TRBV18 and TRBJ1-1 for the parts outside the CDR3, the full variable domain is NAGVMQNPRHLVRRRGQEARLRCSPMKGHSHVYWYRQLPEEGLKFMVYLQKENIIDESGMPKERFSAEFPKEGPSILRIQQVVRGDSAAYFCASSERDRGHTEAFFGQGTRLTVV.

This sequence joins TRBV20-1 and TRBJ1-4, with TRBD1 identical over 8 bases. Germline-derived CDR1 and CDR2 are DFQATT and SNEGSKA (reference sequence). The CDR3 covers 15 residues. The V gene end was trimmed by 3 bases and the J gene end by 6 bases; junction bases not matched to a gene: 9. Written as DNA, the CDR3 is TGCAGTGCTAGTAGGGGACCGGGACAGGATGAAAAACTGTTTTTT. Its translation is CSASRGPGQDEKLFF.

The chain couples TRBV5-1 to TRBJ1-2, with 8 bases lining up with TRBD1. J gave up 8 bases and V 3 bases, and 6 bases lay outside the gene matches. Germline V gene data show CDR1 as SGHRS and CDR2 as YFSETQ. This CDR3 is built from 13 residues. The chain's CDR3 is CASSYDRGGGYTF. CDR3 sequence (DNA): TGCGCCAGCAGCTACGACAGGGGCGGGGGCTACACCTTC.

The chain is built from TRBV4-1 and TRBJ1-5; possible D gene TRBD1, 5 bases. Trimming cost V 2 bases and J 5 bases, with 19 bases left between them. This CDR3 region has 17 residues. Per germline, CDR1 MGHRA and CDR2 YSYEKL. The CDR3 sequence: CASSQIVRVLRDQPQHF. The CDR3 DNA is TGCGCCAGCAGCCAAATCGTCAGGGTACTTCGCGATCAGCCCCAGCATTTT.

V usage is TRBV7-9 and J usage is TRBJ1-4; D not resolved. The CDR3 has 12 amino acids. Trimming cost V 5 bases and J 12 bases, with 13 bases left between them. Germline assignment: CDR1 SEHNR and CDR2 FQNEAQ (reference sequence). The CDR3 nucleotides read TGTGCCAGCAGCCGAGACTCGCGGGAACTGTTTTTT. Amino acids: CASSRDSRELFF.

V and J are TRBV11-1 and TRBJ2-7, with D possibly being TRBD2 (7 bases). The CDR3 sequence is 13 residues long. Germline-derived CDR1 and CDR2 are SGHAT and FQDESV (reference sequence). V lost 3 bases and J lost 6, with 12 bases in between. CDR3 residues: CASSFRGASEQYF. In DNA form, the CDR3 reads TGTGCCAGCAGCTTTCGGGGGGCGAGCGAGCAGTACTTC.

This chain connects TRBV25-1 to TRBJ1-2; D might be TRBD1 (5 bases). V shed 8 bases and J shed 4 bases, with 14 bases lying between them. The CDR3 loop spans 13 amino acids. Germline CDR1 reads MGHDK; CDR2 reads SYGVNS. CDR3 in amino acids: CASGGVLTYGYTF. The DNA of the CDR3 is TGTGCCAGCGGGGGGGTACTAACCTATGGCTACACCTTC.

The chain carries TRBV30 and TRBJ1-1; 7 nucleotides agree with TRBD1. The CDR3 has 14 residues. The germline V gene encodes CDR1 GTSNPN and CDR2 SVGIG (reference sequence). V shed 2 bases and J 0 bases; nucleotides not matched to a gene: 3. For the CDR3, the DNA is TGTGCCTGGAGTCAGGGGGGCATGAACACTGAAGCTTTCTTT. Translation: CAWSQGGMNTEAFF.

The chain recombines TRBV13 with TRBJ2-5; the match to TRBD1 covers 7 bases. V lost 5 bases to trimming and J lost 2 bases; unmatched junction nucleotides: 11. CDR3 size: 16 residues. Germline CDR1 and CDR2: PRHDT and FYEKMQ (reference sequence). The CDR3: CASSPGTASFQETQYF. The CDR3 coding sequence is TGTGCCAGCAGCCCAGGGACAGCCTCCTTTCAAGAGACCCAGTACTTC.

J is TRBJ1-3 and V is TRBV10-3; TRBD1 is a possible D gene (5 bases). Germline-derived CDR1 and CDR2 are ENHRY and SYGVKD. Deletions cut 6 bases from V and 3 bases from J, with 12 bases between. This CDR3 is 14 amino acids long. This chain's CDR3 is CAIRADRDGNTIYF. The CDR3 DNA reads as TGTGCCATCAGAGCTGACAGAGATGGAAACACCATATATTTT.

This clone was recorded once. V is TRBV7-3 and J is TRBJ2-1; 14 nucleotides match TRBD2. Germline CDR1 is SGHTA and CDR2 is FQGTGA. The CDR3 consists of 17 residues. With 2 bases clipped from V and 9 bases from J, the junction kept 9 bases outside the gene matches. The chain's CDR3 is CASSLEGLAGAGGEQFF. The CDR3 nucleotides are TGTGCCAGCAGCTTAGAGGGACTAGCGGGGGCCGGGGGTGAGCAGTTCTTC.